A single sample is the source of the 2 T cell receptor beta chains below, sequenced in a study of T cells in Graves' hyperthyroidism and ophthalmopathy. Amplified regions were TCR beta CDR3 sequences from RNA transcripts. When the TCR CDR3 underwent first-round RT-PCR, the HTBI primer set was used. TCRdb ran MiXCR on the multiplex PCR reads and lists one entry per CDR3 protein. The sample lists nearly 750,000 distinct CDR3 sequences, 35% seen once, with roughly 30% in the top ten. The specimen sequenced was blood. The receptors shown here come from a woman aged 35 to 49 with Graves' hyperthyroidism.

Comment on this clonotype: This could be a read error, since a much larger clone is one nucleotide away. The V call is TRBV20-1, the J call TRBJ1-2; D is uncertain. The CDR3 length is 14 residues. Germline CDR1 reads DFQATT; CDR2 reads SNEGSKA (reference sequence). V was pared by 3 bases and J by 7 bases, with 18 bases between. The CDR3 is CSARVENEMFGYTF. Written as DNA, the CDR3 is TGCAGTGCTAGGGTGGAGAATGAAATGTTTGGCTACACCTTC.

The table lists this clonotype with many counts. CDR3 amino acids: CAISRTGLNTEAFF. DNA for the CDR3: TGTGCCATCAGTCGGACAGGGCTGAACACTGAAGCTTTCTTT. The chain recombines TRBV10-3 with TRBJ1-1, with TRBD1 identical over 8 bases. Trimming took 5 bases from V and 0 from J; bases not matched to a gene: 2. The germline gives CDR1 ENHRY, CDR2 SYGVKD. The CDR3 is 14 residues long.